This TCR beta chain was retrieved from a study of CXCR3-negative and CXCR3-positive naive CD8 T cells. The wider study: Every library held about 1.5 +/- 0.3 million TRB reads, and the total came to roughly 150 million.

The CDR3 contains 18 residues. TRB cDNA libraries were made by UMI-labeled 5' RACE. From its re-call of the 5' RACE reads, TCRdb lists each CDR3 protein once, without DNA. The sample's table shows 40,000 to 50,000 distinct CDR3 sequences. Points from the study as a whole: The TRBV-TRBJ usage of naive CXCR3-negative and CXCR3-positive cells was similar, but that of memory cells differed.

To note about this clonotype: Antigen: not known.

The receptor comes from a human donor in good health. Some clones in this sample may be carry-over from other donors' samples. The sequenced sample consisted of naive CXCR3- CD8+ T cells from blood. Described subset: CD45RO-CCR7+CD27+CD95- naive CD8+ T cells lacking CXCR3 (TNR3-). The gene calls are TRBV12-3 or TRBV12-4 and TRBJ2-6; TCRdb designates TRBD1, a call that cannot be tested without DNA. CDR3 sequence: CASSLPGGSTSGANVLTF.